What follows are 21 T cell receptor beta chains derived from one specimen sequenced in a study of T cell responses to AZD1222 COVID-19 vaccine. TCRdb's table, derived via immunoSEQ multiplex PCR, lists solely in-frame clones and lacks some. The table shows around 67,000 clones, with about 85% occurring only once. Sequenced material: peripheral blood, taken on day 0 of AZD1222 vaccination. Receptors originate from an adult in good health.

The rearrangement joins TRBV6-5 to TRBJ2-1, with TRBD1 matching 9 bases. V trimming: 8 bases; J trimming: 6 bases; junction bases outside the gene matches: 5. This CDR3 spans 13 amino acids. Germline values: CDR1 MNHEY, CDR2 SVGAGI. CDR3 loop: CASWDRVANEQFF. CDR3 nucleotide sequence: TGTGCCAGCTGGGACAGGGTCGCCAATGAGCAGTTCTTC.

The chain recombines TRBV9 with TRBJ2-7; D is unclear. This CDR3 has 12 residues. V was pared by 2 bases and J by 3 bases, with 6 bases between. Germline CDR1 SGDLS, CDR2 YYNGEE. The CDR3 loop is CASSVDGYEQYF. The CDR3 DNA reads TGTGCCAGCAGCGTTGACGGCTACGAGCAGTACTTC.

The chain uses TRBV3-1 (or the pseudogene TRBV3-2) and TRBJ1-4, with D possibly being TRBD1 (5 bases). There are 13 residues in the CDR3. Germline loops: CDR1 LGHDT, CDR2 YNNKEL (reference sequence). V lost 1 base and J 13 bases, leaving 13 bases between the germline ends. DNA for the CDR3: TGTGCCAGCAGCCAAGTTCCTACAGGTCGACTGTTTTTT. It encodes CASSQVPTGRLFF.

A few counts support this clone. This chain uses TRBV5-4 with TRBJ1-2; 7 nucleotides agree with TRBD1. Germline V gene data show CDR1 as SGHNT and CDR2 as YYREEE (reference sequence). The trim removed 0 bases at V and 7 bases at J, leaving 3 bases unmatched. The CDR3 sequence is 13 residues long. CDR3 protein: CASSLDRGSGYTF. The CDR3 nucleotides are TGTGCCAGCAGCTTGGACAGGGGTTCTGGCTACACCTTC.

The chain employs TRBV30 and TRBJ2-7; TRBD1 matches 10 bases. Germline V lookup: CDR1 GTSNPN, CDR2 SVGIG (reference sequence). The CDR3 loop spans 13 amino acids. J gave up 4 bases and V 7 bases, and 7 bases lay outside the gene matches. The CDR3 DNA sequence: TGTGCCTCCCACCGGGACAGGGGATACGAGCAGTACTTC. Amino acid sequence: CASHRDRGYEQYF.

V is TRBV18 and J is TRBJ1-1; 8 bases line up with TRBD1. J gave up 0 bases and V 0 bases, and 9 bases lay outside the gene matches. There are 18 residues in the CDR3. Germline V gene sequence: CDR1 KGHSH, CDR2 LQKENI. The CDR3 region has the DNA TGTGCCAGCTCACCACCGATGGGGACAGGCGCAATGAACACTGAAGCTTTCTTT. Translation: CASSPPMGTGAMNTEAFF. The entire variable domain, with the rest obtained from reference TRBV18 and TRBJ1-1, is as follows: NAGVMQNPRHLVRRRGQEARLRCSPMKGHSHVYWYRQLPEEGLKFMVYLQKENIIDESGMPKERFSAEFPKEGPSILRIQQVVRGDSAAYFCASSPPMGTGAMNTEAFFGQGTRLTVV.

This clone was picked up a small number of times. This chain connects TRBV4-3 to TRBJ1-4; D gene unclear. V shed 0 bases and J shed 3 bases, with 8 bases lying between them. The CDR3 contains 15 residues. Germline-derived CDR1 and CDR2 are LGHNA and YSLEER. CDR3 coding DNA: TGCGCCAGCAGCCAAGAGGGTGGTTCTAATGAAAAACTGTTTTTT. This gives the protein CASSQEGGSNEKLFF.

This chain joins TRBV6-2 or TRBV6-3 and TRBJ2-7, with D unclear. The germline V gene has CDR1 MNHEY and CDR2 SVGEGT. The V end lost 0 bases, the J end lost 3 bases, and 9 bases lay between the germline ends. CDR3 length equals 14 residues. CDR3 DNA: TGTGCCAGCAGTTACTCGGGCAGAGTCTACGAGCAGTACTTC. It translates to CASSYSGRVYEQYF.

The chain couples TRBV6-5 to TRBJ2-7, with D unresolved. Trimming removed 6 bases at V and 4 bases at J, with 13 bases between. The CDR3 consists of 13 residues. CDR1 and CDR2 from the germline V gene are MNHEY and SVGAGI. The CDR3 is CASSQSGGYEQYF. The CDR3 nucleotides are TGTGCCAGCAGCCAGTCGGGTGGTTACGAGCAGTACTTC.

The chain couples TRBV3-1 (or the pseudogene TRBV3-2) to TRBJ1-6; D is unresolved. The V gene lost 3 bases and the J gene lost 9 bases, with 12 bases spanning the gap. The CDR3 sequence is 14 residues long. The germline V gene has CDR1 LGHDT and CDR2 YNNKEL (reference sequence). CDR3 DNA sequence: TGTGCCAGCAGCCAGACCGGGTACGGTTCACCCCTCCACTTT. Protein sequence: CASSQTGYGSPLHF.

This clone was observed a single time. The DNA of the CDR3 is TGTGCCATCAGTGAGGGGGGACAGGTTCCAGAAGCTTTCTTT. Its translation: CAISEGGQVPEAFF. J is TRBJ1-1 and V is TRBV10-3; 8 nucleotides match TRBD1. J was trimmed by 8 bases and V by 2 bases; bases with no gene match: 7. The CDR3 covers 14 residues. The germline V gene encodes CDR1 ENHRY and CDR2 SYGVKD.

The chain's CDR3 is CASRYTSGSGDRPQYF. The CDR3 DNA reads as TGTGCCAGCAGGTATACTAGCGGGAGTGGAGATCGGCCCCAGTACTTC. V usage is TRBV6-6 and J usage is TRBJ2-5, with 11 bases matching TRBD2. The CDR3 is made up of 16 amino acids. The V segment lost 6 bases and the J segment 9 bases; nucleotides outside the gene matches: 15. The germline V gene has CDR1 MNHNY and CDR2 SVGAGI (reference sequence).

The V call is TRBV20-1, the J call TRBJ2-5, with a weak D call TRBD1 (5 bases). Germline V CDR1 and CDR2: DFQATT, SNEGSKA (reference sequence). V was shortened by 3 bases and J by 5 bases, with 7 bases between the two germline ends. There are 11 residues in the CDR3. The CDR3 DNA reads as TGCAGTGCTAGGGGGCTGGAGACCCAGTACTTC. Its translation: CSARGLETQYF.

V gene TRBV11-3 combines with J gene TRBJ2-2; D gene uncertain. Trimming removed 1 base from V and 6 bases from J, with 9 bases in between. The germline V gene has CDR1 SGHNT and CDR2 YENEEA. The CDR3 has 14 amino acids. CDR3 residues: CASSLGYGAGELFF. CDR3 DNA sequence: TGTGCCAGCAGCTTAGGGTATGGTGCCGGGGAGCTGTTTTTT.

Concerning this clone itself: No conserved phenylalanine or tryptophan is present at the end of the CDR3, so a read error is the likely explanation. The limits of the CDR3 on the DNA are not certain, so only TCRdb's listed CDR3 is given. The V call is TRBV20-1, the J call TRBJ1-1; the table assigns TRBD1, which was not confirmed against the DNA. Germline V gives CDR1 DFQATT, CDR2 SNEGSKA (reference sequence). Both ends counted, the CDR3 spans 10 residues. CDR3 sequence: CSASLLRTAL.

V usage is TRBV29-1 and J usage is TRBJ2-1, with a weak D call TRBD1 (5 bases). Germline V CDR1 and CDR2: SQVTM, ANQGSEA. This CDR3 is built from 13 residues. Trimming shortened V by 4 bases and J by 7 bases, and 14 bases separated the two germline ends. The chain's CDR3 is CSVGGRDVNEQFF. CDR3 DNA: TGCAGCGTTGGGGGCCGTGACGTTAATGAGCAGTTCTTC.

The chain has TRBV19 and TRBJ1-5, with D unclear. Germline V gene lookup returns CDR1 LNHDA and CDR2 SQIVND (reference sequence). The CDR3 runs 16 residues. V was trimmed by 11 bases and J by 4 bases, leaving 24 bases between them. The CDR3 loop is CAAQPSSGRLNQPQHF. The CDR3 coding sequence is TGTGCCGCCCAGCCTAGCTCAGGACGGCTGAATCAGCCCCAGCATTTT.

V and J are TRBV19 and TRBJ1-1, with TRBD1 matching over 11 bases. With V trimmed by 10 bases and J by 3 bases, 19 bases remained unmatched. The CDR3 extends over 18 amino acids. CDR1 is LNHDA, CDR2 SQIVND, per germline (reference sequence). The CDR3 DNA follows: TGTGCCACCCATAGGCCGACCGGGACAGGGGGAAGGGACACTGAAGCTTTCTTT. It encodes CATHRPTGTGGRDTEAFF. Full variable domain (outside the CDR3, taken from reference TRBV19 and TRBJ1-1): DGGITQSPKYLFRKEGQNVTLSCEQNLNHDAMYWYRQDPGQGLRLIYYSQIVNDFQKGDIAEGYSVSREKKESFPLTVTSAQKNPTAFYLCATHRPTGTGGRDTEAFFGQGTRLTVV.

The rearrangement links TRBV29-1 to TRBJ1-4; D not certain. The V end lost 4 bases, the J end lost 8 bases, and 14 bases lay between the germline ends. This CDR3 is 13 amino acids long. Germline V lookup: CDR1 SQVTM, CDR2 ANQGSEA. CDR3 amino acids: CSVGTGAGEKLFF. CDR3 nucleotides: TGCAGCGTTGGTACCGGTGCGGGGGAAAAACTGTTTTTT.

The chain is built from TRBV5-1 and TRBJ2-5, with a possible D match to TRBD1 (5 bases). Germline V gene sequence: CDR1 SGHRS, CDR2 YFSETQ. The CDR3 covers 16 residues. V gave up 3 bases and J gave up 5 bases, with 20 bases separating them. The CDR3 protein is CASSWSGAKPGETQYF. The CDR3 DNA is TGCGCCAGCAGCTGGAGTGGGGCCAAACCCGGGGAGACCCAGTACTTC.

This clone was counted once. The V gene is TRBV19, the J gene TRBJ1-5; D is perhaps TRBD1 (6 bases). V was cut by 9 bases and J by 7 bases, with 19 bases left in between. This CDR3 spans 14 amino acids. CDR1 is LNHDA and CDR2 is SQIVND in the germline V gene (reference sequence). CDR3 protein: CASRTVSRGQPQHF. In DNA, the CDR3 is TGTGCCAGCAGGACAGTCTCTCGGGGGCAGCCCCAGCATTTT.